This record looks at one TCR beta chain sequence and its context. In the original processing: Amplified reference gene primers provided the basis for estimating nucleated cell counts. The protocol was immunoSEQ multiplex PCR, while the TCRdb copy is restricted to in-frame clones and leaves out a portion. V, J and clone size are taken as reported in that table, and D and trimming were inferred from the DNA itself. The sample consists of roughly 150,000 clones, approximately 86% of them appearing once. This sample was taken from a study of blood T cell repertoires in COVID-19. Study in general: COVID-19 samples collected from the United States, Italy and Spain covered acute and convalescent phases. The analysed material was cDNA or gDNA that came from T cells, B-cell-depleted T cells, or PBMCs.

V was clipped by 6 bases and J by 5 bases; unmatched bases: 9. The germline V gene has CDR1 SNHLY and CDR2 FYNNEI. CDR3 length: 14 amino acids. This chain uses TRBV2 with TRBJ1-1; TRBD1 matches 7 bases. The sequence derives from a woman older than 75 with active or convalescent COVID-19. Sample: peripheral blood. The CDR3 loop is CASRSGGIRTEAFF. CDR3 nucleotide sequence: TGTGCCAGCAGATCAGGGGGAATAAGGACTGAAGCTTTCTTT.